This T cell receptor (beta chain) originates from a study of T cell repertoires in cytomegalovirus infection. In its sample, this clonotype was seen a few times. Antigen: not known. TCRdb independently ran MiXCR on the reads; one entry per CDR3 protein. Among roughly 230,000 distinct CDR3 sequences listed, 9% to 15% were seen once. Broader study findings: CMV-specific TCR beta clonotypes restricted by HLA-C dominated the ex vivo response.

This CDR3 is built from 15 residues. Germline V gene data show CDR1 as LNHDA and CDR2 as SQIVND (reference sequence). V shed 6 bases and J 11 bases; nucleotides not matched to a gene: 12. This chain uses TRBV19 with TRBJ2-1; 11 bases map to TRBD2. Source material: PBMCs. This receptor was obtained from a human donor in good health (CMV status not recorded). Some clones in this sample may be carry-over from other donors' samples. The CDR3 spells CASSLSGGGEMKQFF. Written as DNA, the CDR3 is TGTGCCAGTAGCCTTAGCGGGGGGGGAGAAATGAAGCAGTTCTTC.